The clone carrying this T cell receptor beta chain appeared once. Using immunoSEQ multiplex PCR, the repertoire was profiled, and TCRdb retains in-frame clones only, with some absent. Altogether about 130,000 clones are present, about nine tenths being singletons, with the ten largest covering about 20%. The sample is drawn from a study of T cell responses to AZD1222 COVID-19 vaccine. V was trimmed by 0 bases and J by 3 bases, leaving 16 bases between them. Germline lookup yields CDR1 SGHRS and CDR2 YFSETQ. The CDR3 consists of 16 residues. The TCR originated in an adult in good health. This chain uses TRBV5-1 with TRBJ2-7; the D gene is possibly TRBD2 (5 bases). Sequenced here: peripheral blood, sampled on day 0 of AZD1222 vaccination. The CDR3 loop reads CASSLAGSSPLYEQYF. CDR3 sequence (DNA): TGCGCCAGCAGCTTGGCGGGGTCTTCCCCTCTCTACGAGCAGTACTTC.